This T cell receptor (beta chain) derives from a study of OX40 agonist ivuxolimab in advanced cancers. Study information: At doses from 0.01 to 10 mg/kg, patients were given intravenous ivuxolimab every 2 weeks. Among those enrolled, mean age was approximately 62 years (range roughly 20 to 80) and over 70% were male.

The study sampled blood at baseline, cycle 4 day 1, and cycle 7 day 1. V lost 5 bases to trimming and J lost 1 base; unmatched junction nucleotides: 11. Germline assignment: CDR1 SGHVS and CDR2 FQNEAQ. The CDR3 is made up of 16 amino acids. The study's findings and limits: Average numbers of expanded clones were greater in CD8+ T cells than in CD4+.

This table comes from immunoSEQ multiplex PCR, and its TCRdb copy is limited to in-frame clones, with some not included. The sample yields 34,000 or so clones, 75% to 85% seen once. Notes on this clone: The antigen is undetermined.

The clonotype was recovered from an adult with an advanced solid tumor such as melanoma, head and neck, liver or kidney cancer. The genes are TRBV7-8 and TRBJ2-7; 7 bases line up with TRBD1. Sequences were derived from CD4+ or CD8+ T cells sorted from blood, sampled in a trial of the OX40 agonist ivuxolimab. The CDR3 reads CASSLLDRRLSYEQYF. CDR3 DNA: TGTGCCAGCAGCCTTTTGGACAGGCGACTGTCCTACGAGCAGTACTTC.